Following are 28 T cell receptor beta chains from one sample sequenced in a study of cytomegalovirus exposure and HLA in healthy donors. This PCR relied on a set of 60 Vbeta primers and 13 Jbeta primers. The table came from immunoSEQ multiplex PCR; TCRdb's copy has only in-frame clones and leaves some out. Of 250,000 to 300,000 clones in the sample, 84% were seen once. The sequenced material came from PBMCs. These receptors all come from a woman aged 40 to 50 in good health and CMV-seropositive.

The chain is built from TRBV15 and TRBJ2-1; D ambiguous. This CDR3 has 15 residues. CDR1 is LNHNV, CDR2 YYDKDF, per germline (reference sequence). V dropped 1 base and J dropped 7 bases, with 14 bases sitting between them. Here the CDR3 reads CATSRGYSSPNEQFF. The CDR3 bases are TGTGCCACCAGCAGAGGATACAGTTCTCCGAATGAGCAGTTCTTC.

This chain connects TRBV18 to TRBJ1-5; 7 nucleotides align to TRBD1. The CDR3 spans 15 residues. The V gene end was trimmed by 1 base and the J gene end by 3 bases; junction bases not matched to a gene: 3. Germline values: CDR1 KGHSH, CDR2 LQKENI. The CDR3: CASSPQDRINQPQHF. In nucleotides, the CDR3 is TGTGCCAGCTCACCACAGGACAGGATCAATCAGCCCCAGCATTTT.

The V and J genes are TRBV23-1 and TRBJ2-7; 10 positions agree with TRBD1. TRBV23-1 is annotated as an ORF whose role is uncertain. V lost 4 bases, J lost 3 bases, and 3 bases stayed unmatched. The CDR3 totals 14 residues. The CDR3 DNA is TGCGCCAGCAGTCCCCGGGACAGGGGCTACGAGCAGTACTTC. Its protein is CASSPRDRGYEQYF.

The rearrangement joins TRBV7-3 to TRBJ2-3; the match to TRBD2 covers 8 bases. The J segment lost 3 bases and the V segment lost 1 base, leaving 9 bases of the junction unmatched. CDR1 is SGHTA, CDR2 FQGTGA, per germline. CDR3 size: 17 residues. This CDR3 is CASSLISSGMGTDTQYF. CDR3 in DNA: TGTGCCAGCAGCTTAATAAGTAGCGGGATGGGTACAGATACGCAGTATTTT.

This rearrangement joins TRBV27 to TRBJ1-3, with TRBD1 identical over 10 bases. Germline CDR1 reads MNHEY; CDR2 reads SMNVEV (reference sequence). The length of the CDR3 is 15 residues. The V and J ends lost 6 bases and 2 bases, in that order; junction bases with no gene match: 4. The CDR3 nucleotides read TGTGCCAGCAGCCGACAGGGGGCGGCTGGAAACACCATATATTTT. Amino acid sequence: CASSRQGAAGNTIYF.

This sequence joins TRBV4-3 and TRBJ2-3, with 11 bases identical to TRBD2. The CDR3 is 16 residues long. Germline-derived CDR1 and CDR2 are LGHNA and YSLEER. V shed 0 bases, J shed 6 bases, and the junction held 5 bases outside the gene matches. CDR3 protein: CASSQDGLAGGDTQYF. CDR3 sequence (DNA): TGCGCCAGCAGCCAAGATGGTCTAGCGGGAGGCGATACGCAGTATTTT.

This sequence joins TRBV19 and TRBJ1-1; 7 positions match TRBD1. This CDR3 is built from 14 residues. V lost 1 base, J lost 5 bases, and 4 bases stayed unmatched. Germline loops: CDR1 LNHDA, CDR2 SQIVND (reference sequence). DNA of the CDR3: TGTGCCAGTAGTATAGGAGGGGGCAGGACTGAAGCTTTCTTT. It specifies CASSIGGGRTEAFF.

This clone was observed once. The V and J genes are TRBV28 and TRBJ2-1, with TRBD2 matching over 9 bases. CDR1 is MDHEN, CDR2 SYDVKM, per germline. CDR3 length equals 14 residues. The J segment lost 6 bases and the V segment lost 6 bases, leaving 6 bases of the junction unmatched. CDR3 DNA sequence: TGTGCCAGCAGAGTAGCGGGAGTGGGCAATGAGCAGTTCTTC. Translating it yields CASRVAGVGNEQFF.

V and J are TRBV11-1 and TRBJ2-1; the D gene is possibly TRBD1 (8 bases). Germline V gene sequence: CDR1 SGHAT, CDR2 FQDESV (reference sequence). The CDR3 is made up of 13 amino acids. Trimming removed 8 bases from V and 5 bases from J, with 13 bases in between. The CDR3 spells CASRGDRNNEQFF. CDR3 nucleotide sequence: TGTGCCAGCCGGGGGGACAGGAACAATGAGCAGTTCTTC.

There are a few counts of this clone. The CDR3 loop reads CASSRLSLGAEQYF. DNA of the CDR3: TGTGCCAGCAGCCGATTGAGTCTGGGGGCGGAGCAGTACTTC. This chain connects TRBV7-2 to TRBJ2-7; TRBD1 might be the D (6 bases). Germline V CDR1 and CDR2: SGHTA, FQGNSA. Trimming stripped 5 bases from V and 7 bases from J, with 18 bases between. The CDR3 has 14 residues.

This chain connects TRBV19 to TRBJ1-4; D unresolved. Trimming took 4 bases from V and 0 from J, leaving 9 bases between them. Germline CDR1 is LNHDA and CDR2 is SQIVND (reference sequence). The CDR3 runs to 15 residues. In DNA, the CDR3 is TGTGCCAGTAGTACCACTGGGCCAACTAATGAAAAACTGTTTTTT. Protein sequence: CASSTTGPTNEKLFF.

CDR3 bases: TGTGCCAGCAGGGCCGATGGACAGCGCACAGATACGCAGTATTTT. It yields the protein CASRADGQRTDTQYF. The rearrangement links TRBV6-1 to TRBJ2-3; a weak D match, TRBD1 (6 bases). Germline CDR1 MNHNS, CDR2 SASEGT. The V end lost 6 bases, the J end lost 1 base, and 14 bases lay between the germline ends. The CDR3 sequence is 15 residues long.

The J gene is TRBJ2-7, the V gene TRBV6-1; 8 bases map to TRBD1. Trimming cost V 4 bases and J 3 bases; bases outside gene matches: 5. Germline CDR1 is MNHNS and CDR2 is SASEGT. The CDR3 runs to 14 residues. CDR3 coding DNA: TGTGCCAGCAGTGCAGGACAGGGTGGCTACGAGCAGTACTTC. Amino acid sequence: CASSAGQGGYEQYF.

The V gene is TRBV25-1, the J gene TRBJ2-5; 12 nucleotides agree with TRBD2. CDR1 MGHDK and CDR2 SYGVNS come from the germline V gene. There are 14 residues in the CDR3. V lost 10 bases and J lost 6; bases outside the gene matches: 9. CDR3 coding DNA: TGTGCCACGAAGGTCGGACTAGCGGGGCAGACCCAGTACTTC. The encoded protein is CATKVGLAGQTQYF.

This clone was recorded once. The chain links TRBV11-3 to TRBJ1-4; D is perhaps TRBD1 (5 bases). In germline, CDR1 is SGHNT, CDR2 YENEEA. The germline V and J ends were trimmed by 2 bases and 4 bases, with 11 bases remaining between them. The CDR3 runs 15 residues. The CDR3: CASSLSAGHNEKLFF. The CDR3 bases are TGTGCCAGCAGCTTATCCGCGGGGCATAATGAAAAACTGTTTTTT.

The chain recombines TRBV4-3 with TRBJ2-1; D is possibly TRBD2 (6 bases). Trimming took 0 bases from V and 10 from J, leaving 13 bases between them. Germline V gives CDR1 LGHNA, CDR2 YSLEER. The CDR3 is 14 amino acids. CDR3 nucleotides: TGCGCCAGCAGCCAAGATTATTGGAGCGGGGAGCAGTTCTTC. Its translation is CASSQDYWSGEQFF.

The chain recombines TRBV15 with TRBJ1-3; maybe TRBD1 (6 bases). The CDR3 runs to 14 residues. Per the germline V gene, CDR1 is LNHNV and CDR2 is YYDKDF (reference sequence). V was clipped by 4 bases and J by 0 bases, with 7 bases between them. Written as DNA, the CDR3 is TGTGCCACCAGCAAGACAGGCTCTGGAAACACCATATATTTT. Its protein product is CATSKTGSGNTIYF.

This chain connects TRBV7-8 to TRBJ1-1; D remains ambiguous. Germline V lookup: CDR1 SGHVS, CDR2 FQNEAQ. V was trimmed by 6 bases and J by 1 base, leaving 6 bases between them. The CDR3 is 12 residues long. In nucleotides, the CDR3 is TGTGCCAGCAGAGTCGGGAACACTGAAGCTTTCTTT. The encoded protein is CASRVGNTEAFF.

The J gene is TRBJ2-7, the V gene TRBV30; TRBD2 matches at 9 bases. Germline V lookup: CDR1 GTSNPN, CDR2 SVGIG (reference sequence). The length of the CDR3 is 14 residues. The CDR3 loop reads CASEREDSPYEQYF. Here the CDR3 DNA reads TGTGCGTCGGAGCGGGAGGATTCCCCCTACGAGCAGTACTTC.

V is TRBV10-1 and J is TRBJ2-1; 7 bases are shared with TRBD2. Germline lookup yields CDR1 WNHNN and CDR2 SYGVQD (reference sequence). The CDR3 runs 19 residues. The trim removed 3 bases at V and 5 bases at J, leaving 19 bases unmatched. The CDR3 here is CASSDPIGSGNTEDNEQFF. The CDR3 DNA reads TGCGCCAGCAGTGATCCCATCGGGAGCGGGAACACAGAAGACAATGAGCAGTTCTTC.

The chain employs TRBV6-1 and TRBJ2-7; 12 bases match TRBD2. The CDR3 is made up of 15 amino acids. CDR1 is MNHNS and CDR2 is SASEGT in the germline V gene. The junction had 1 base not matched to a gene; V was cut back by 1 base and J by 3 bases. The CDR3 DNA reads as TGTGCCAGCAGTGAAGGACTAGCGGGAGTCTACGAGCAGTACTTC. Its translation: CASSEGLAGVYEQYF.

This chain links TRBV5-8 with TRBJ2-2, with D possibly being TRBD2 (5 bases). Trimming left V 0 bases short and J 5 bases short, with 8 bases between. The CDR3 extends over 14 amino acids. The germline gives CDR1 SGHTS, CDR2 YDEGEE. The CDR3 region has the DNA TGTGCCAGCAGCTTGGCCCCGGGGACCGGGGAGCTGTTTTTT. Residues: CASSLAPGTGELFF.

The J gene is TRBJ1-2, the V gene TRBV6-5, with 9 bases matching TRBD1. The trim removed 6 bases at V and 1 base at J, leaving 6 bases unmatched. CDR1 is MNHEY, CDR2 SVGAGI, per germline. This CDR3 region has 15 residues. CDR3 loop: CASRGDRVFNYGYTF. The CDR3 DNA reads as TGTGCCAGCAGGGGGGACAGGGTATTTAACTATGGCTACACCTTC.

The CDR3 here is CATDAGLAGAGEQFF. The CDR3 DNA reads TGTGCCACGGATGCCGGACTAGCGGGAGCTGGGGAGCAGTTCTTC. The chain couples TRBV7-2 to TRBJ2-1; 13 nucleotides align to TRBD2. Germline CDR1 and CDR2: SGHTA and FQGNSA. Unmatched junction bases numbered 13, after V lost 10 bases and J lost 10 bases. The CDR3 runs 15 residues.

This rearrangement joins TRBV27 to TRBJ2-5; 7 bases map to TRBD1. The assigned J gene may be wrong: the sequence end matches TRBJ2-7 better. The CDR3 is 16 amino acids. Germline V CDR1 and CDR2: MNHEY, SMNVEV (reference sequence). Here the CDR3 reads CASSADRAPGTYEQYF. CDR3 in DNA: TGTGCCAGCAGTGCAGACAGGGCGCCCGGGACCTACGAGCAGTACTTC.

The CDR3 sequence is CASSLVASVHNEQFF. DNA of the CDR3: TGTGCCAGCAGCTTGGTGGCTAGCGTACACAATGAGCAGTTCTTC. The chain is built from TRBV5-6 and TRBJ2-1; D may be TRBD2 (6 bases). V was trimmed by 0 bases and J by 5 bases, leaving 12 bases between them. Germline loops: CDR1 SGHDT, CDR2 YYEEEE. The CDR3 spans 15 residues.

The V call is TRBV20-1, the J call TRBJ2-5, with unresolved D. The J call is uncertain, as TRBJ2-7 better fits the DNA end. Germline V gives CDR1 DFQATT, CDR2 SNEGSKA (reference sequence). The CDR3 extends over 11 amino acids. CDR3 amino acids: CSAREHYEQYF. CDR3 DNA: TGCAGTGCTAGGGAACACTACGAGCAGTACTTC.

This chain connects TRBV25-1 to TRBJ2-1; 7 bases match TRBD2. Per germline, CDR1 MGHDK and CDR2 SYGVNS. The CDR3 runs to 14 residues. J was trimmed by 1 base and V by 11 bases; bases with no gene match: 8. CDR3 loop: CAGGPSGSYNEQFF. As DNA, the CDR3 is TGTGCCGGCGGGCCTAGCGGTTCCTACAATGAGCAGTTCTTC. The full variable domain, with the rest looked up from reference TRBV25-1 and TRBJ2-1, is EADIYQTPRYLVIGTGKKITLECSQTMGHDKMYWYQQDPGMELHLIHYSYGVNSTEKGDLSSESTVSRIRTEHFPLTLESARPSHTSQYLCAGGPSGSYNEQFFGPGTRLTVL.